This T cell receptor beta chain was profiled in a study of technical replicates of blood from four donors. Clones were read by immunoSEQ multiplex PCR, and TCRdb kept only the in-frame ones, dropping some. Of 65,000 to 85,000 clones in the sample, roughly 96% were seen once. V lost 7 bases to trimming and J lost 4 bases; unmatched junction nucleotides: 9. CDR3 length: 15 amino acids. Germline V gene lookup returns CDR1 SGHAT and CDR2 FQNNGV. The receptor's source is a human donor in good health. The V and J genes are TRBV11-2 and TRBJ2-1; TRBD2 matches 8 bases. Sequencing used T cells isolated from PBMCs. The chain's CDR3 is CASTLRSGGYNEQFF. The CDR3 coding sequence is TGTGCCAGCACCCTCAGGAGCGGGGGATACAATGAGCAGTTCTTC.